This T cell receptor beta chain appears in the sequencing data of a study of blood T cell repertoires in COVID-19. The wider study: Samples representing acute and convalescent COVID-19 were sourced from the United States, Italy and Spain. PBMCs, B-cell-depleted T cells, or T cells were the source of the cDNA or gDNA that made up the material.

Per the authors' pipeline: Nucleated cell counts were estimated from reference gene primer amplification. Sequencing used immunoSEQ multiplex PCR; TCRdb keeps in-frame clones, though not all of them. That table supplies the V and J calls and clone size; D and trimming were determined from the DNA. The sample lists around 80,000 clones, about four fifths seen once, with about 20% in the top ten. This CDR3 has 13 amino acids. V was trimmed by 6 bases and J by 1 base, leaving 9 bases between them. Germline CDR1 is PRHDT and CDR2 is FYEKMQ (reference sequence). The rearrangement links TRBV13 to TRBJ1-1, with no clear D. The sequence came from a woman older than 75 with active or convalescent COVID-19. Sequenced material: peripheral blood. The CDR3 DNA reads TGTGCCAGCAGGTACGACAAGAACACTGAAGCTTTCTTT. As protein: CASRYDKNTEAFF.